This section outlines one T cell receptor beta chain sequence together with its context. Its antigen is undetermined. Germline CDR1 and CDR2: SGHRS and YFSETQ. V lost 0 bases and J 3 bases, leaving 15 bases between the germline ends. The CDR3 is 16 residues long. A universal primer site arose from template switching, and cDNA bore unique molecular identifiers. TCRdb redid the calling of the 5' RACE reads with MiXCR, one entry per CDR3 protein. The sample carries 1.5 million or so distinct CDR3 sequences, roughly 35% recorded once. The entry originates in a study of identical twins. General study findings and limits: Not following the same donors, the study drew its conclusions from cross-sectional statistical analysis. Zero-insertion findings could be partly confounded by invariant cells (MAIT and iNKT cells).

This sequence was found in a newborn girl in good health. This sequence joins TRBV5-1 and TRBJ1-1, with D maybe TRBD1 (5 bases). Sequencing was carried out using cord blood. The CDR3 DNA reads as TGCGCCAGCAGCTTGGTACCCGCGGGACTGTACACTGAAGCTTTCTTT. It translates to CASSLVPAGLYTEAFF.